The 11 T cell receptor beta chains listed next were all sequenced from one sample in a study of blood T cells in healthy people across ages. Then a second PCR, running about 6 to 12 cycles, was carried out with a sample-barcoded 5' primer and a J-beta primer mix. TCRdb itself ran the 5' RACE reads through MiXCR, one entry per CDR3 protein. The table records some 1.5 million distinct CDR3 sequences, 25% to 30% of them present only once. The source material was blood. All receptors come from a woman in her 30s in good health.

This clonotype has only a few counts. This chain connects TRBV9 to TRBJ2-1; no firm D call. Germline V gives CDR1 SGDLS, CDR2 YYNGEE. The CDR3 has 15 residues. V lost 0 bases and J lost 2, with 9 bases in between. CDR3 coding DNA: TGTGCCAGCAGCGTAGAAAGCGTGGCCTACAATGAGCAGTTCTTC. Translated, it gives CASSVESVAYNEQFF.

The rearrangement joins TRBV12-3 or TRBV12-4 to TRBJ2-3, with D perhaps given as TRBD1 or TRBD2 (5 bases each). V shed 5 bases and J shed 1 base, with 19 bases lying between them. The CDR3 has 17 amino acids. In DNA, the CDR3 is TGTGCCAGCAGTCCGGGGTTGGGTGGGACGGGCACAGATACGCAGTATTTT. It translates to CASSPGLGGTGTDTQYF.

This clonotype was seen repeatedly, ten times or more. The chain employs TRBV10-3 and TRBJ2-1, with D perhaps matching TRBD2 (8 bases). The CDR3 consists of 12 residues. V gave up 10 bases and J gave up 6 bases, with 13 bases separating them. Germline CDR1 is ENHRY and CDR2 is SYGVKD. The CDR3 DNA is TGTGCCACCGGGGGGGACAGCAATGAGCAGTTCTTC. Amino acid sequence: CATGGDSNEQFF.

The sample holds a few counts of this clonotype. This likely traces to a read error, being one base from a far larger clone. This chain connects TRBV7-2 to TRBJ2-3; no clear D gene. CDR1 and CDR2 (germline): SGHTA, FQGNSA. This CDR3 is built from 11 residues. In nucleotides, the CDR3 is TGTGCCAGCAGCTTAGCAGATACGCGGTATTTT. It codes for CASSLADTRYF.

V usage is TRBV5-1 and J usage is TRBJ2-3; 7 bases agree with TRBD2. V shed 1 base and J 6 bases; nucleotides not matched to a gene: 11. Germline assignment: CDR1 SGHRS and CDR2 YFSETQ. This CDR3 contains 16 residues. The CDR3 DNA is TGCGCCAGCAGCTTGAACACCGTAGCGGGTCAGGATACGCAGTATTTT. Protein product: CASSLNTVAGQDTQYF.

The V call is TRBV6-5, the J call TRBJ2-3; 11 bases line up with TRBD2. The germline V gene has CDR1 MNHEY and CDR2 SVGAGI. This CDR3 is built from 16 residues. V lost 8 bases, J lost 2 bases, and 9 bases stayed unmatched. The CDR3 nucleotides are TGTGCCAGCGGCAAGGGGACTAGCGGATCCACAGATACGCAGTATTTT. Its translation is CASGKGTSGSTDTQYF.

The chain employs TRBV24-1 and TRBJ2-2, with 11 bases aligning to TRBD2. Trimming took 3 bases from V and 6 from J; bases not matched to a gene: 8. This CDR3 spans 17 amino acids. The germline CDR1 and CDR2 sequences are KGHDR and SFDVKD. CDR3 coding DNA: TGTGCCACCAGTGATGCAGGACTAGCGGGTGCTTCCGGGGAGCTGTTTTTT. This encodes CATSDAGLAGASGELFF.

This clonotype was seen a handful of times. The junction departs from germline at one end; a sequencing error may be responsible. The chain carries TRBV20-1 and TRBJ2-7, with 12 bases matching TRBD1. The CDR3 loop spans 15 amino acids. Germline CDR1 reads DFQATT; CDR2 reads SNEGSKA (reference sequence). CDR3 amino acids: CSAPGRDRGLYERYF. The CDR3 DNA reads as TGCAGTGCCCCGGGCAGGGACAGGGGGCTTTACGAGCGGTACTTC.

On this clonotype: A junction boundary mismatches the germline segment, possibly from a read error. CDR3 sequence: CASSLDRGVTGELFF. CDR3 nucleotide sequence: TGCGCCAGCAGCCTTGACAGGGGCGTCACCGGAGAGCTGTTTTTT. The rearrangement links TRBV5-1 to TRBJ2-2, with TRBD1 matching 8 bases. CDR3 length: 15 residues. From germline, CDR1 is SGHRS and CDR2 YFSETQ.

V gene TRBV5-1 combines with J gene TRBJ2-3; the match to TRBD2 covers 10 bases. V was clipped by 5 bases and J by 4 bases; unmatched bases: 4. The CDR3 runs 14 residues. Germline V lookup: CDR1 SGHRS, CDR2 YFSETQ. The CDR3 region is CASRTGLAADTQYF. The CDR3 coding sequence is TGCGCCAGCAGAACAGGACTAGCGGCAGATACGCAGTATTTT. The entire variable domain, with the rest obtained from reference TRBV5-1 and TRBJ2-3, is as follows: KAGVTQTPRYLIKTRGQQVTLSCSPISGHRSVSWYQQTPGQGLQFLFEYFSETQRNKGNFPGRFSGRQFSNSRSEMNVSTLELGDSALYLCASRTGLAADTQYFGPGTRLTVL.

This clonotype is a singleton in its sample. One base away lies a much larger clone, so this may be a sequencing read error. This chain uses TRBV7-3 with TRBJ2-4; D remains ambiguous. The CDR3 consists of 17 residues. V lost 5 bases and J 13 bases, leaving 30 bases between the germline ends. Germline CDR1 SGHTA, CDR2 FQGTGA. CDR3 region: CASSPSTARHSRGEQYF. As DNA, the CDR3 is TGTGCCAGCAGCCCGAGTACCGCCAGGCACAGTCGAGGTGAGCAGTACTTC. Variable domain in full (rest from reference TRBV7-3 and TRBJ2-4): GAGVSQTPSNKVTEKGKYVELRCDPISGHTALYWYRQSLGQGPEFLIYFQGTGAADDSGLPNDRFFAVRPEGSVSTLKIQRTERGDSAVYLCASSPSTARHSRGEQYFGAGTRLSVL.